This T cell receptor beta chain was sequenced for a study of T cells after posttransplantation cyclophosphamide listed by TCRdb under 2016. Broadly, across the study: Using TRB sequencing, the study followed how the T cell repertoire reconstituted after myeloablative bone marrow transplantation in which posttransplantation cyclophosphamide served as GVHD prophylaxis. Antigen receptor sequencing covered samples from roughly 35 PTCy-treated patients and some 15 of their related bone marrow donors. Blood from all 30 or so PTCy patients who had 1-year posttransplant specimens underwent TRB sequencing. In 3 patients, TRB sequencing was also performed on up to about 3 more blood samples taken 2 to 5.2 years after transplant, and in a handful of patients, pretransplant blood was also TRB-sequenced. Because TRA and TRB clonality were tightly correlated in roughly 10 samples, subsequent TCR analyses were focused on TRB only. Public TRB sequences were checked against a database of over 3,500 sequences associated with responses to pathogens, tumor antigens, self-antigens and alloantigens.

Note on this clone: Its binding antigen is unknown. No per-base quality is available; no much larger clone lies one base away.

CDR1 and CDR2 (SGHTA, FQGTGA) derive from the germline V gene. The CDR3 numbers 15 residues from cysteine through phenylalanine. The sequence is cut down to CDR3 DNA, 45 bases in frame from base 1. At the junction V is shortened by 3 bases and J by 6 bases; bases outside the gene matches: 9. Sample treatment or condition, as interpreted from the label and publication: high-dose cyclophosphamide on days +3 and +4 as single-agent GVHD prophylaxis. Busulfan and fludarabine conditioning, a related or unrelated marrow graft, and cyclophosphamide on days +3 and +4 were given to PTCy patients. PTCy-treated patients were drawn from a prospective multi-institutional clinical trial. Peripheral blood and bone marrow mononuclear cells were isolated by Ficoll-Hypaque density centrifugation and were cryopreserved. Genomic DNA was the input for TRB sequencing, which was run either with the immunoSEQ assay at survey resolution or with the hsTCRB kit. Processing in the source paper ran as follows. The immunoSEQ software handled the initial read processing, while the LymphoSeq R package was used for the repertoire analyses. For each TRB dataset, clonality was calculated as 1 minus normalized Shannon entropy, and the Gini coefficient was computed as well. Phenotypes of unsorted samples were inferred by mapping TRB sequences from sorted subsets of the recipient or donor onto unsorted samples of the same recipient. TCRdb provides this immuneACCESS table in a form limited to in-frame rearrangements. Some clones are lacking; in checked studies, under half of them reflect an unresolved V gene, and why the rest are absent is not known. The V and J calls and clone size come from that table; D and trimming were worked out from the DNA. In all, the sample holds some 4,000 clones, and around 78% of those were seen once. The biggest ten clones account for roughly 32% of the sample.

Here is what the overall study found, with its caveats: The TRB repertoires of T cells infiltrating skin or the GI tract showed only limited overlap with the TRB repertoires found in blood. Across approximately 45 patients, TRB clonality was highly associated with recipient CMV seropositivity and CMV reactivation, and PTCy diversity was similar to diversity in CNI/methotrexate controls. At 1-2 months, donor-recipient similarity was low but rose over the first year, and the later blood repertoires were often dominated by donor CD8+ memory clones.

The specimen comprised PBMCs, sampled after allogeneic stem cell transplant with posttransplant cyclophosphamide. The chain is made from TRBV7-3 and TRBJ2-7, and 9 junctional nucleotides match TRBD2. The receptor's source is a male patient aged 35 to 55 who received an allogeneic stem cell transplant from a related donor, was CMV-positive, and had acute and chronic GVHD. After a transplant, the graft donor may have provided part of the T cells. CDR3 reads: CASSFSGGESSEQYF. The sequenced DNA: TGTGCCAGCAGCTTTAGCGGGGGCGAATCATCCGAGCAGTACTTC.